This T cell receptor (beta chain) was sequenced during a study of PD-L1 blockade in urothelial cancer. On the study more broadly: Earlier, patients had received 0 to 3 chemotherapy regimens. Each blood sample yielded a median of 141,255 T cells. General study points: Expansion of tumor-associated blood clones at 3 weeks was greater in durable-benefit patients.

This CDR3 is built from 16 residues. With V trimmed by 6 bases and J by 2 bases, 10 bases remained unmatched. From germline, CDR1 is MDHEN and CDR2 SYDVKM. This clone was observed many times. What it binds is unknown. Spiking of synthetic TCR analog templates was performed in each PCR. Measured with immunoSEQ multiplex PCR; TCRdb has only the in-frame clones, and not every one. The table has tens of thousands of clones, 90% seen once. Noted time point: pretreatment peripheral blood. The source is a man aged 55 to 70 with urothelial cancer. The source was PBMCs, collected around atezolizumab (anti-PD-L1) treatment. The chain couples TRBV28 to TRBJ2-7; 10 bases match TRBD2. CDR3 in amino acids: CASSSTAGLAAYEQYF. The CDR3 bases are TGTGCCAGCAGCTCTACTGCAGGACTAGCGGCCTACGAGCAGTACTTC.